This TCR beta chain stems from a study of molecular identifiers for immune sequencing clone quantification. Germline loops: CDR1 SNHLY, CDR2 FYNNEI. V was trimmed by 5 bases and J by 6 bases, leaving 16 bases between them. This CDR3 has 15 amino acids. With RNA at 10%, 30% or 50%, naive CD8 libraries came from around 20,000 to 1,000,000 sorted cells. Findings of the study overall: In naive cells, clones above 20 RNA copies held under 1% of molecules, whereas in effector cells they held over 98%. In a background of around 1 million naive cells, spiked Jurkat TCR RNA from one cell was reportedly detectable.

A few counts support this clonotype. What it recognizes is unknown. Methods described previously were used for bulk TCR libraries, and listed TCR primers were applied. One entry per CDR3 protein results from TCRdb running MiXCR on the PCR reads. The sample has 400,000 to 600,000 distinct CDR3 sequences; about 25% are singletons. The V gene is TRBV2, the J gene TRBJ1-4; D is unresolved. This sequence originates from a human donor in good health. Some libraries in this study had Jurkat cell RNA spiked in. The material sequenced was naive CD8+ T cells from blood, with Jurkat cell RNA spiked in. Subset meaning: FACS-sorted CD8+CD4-CCR7+CD45RA+ naive T cells. The CDR3 loop is CASSSGRALYEKLFF. CDR3 nucleotide sequence: TGTGCCAGCAGTAGCGGGAGGGCGTTGTATGAAAAACTGTTTTTT.